Listed below are T cell receptor beta chains from one sample, sequenced in a study of identical twins. TCRdb analysed the 5' RACE reads with MiXCR anew, one entry per CDR3 protein. The sample has around 490,000 distinct CDR3 sequences; about 15% are singletons. The sample also formed part of further work on yellow fever vaccine responses in identical twins.

The sequencing input was CD4+ T cells sorted from blood. These receptors came from a woman between 18 and 30 years old in good health. CDR3s include the opening cysteine and the closing phenylalanine or tryptophan. D genes are given only for firm matches. Not every row has a clone size; where given, it reads once, few, many or a size class.

j_gene | abundance | len | v_gene | d_gene | CDR3nt | CDR3aa
TRBJ2-5 | many | 14 | TRBV12-3/TRBV12-4 | TRBD2 | TGTGCCAGCAGTTTAAGACTAGCGGGGGAGACCCAGTACTTC | CASSLRLAGETQYF
TRBJ2-1 | - | 12 | TRBV5-1 | - | TGCGCCAGCAGCTTGACCCTGGATGAGCAGTTCTTC | CASSLTLDEQFF
TRBJ1-6 | - | 15 | TRBV15 | TRBD1 | TGTGCCACCAGCAGAGCGGGACAGGGCGGTTCACCCCTCCACTTT | CATSRAGQGGSPLHF
TRBJ2-2 | few | 16 | TRBV4-1 | - | TGCGCCAGCAGCCAAGAGTCCACAGAGAACACCGGGGAGCTGTTTTTT | CASSQESTENTGELFF
TRBJ1-1 | - | 12 | TRBV20-1 | - | TGCAGCGGGACCTCTCCGAACACTGAAGCTTTCTTT | CSGTSPNTEAFF
TRBJ2-3 | few | 16 | TRBV19 | TRBD2 | TGTGCCAGTACCTTAGGGGCAGCGGGGCAACTTAATACGCAGTATTTT | CASTLGAAGQLNTQYF
TRBJ1-2 | - | 12 | TRBV10-3 | TRBD1 | TGTGCCTCAGGGGGCCCCCCTTTTGGCTACACCTTC | CASGGPPFGYTF
TRBJ2-7 | - | 16 | TRBV9 | TRBD2 | TGTGCCAGCAGCGTAGGTCCCAGCGGGAGAACCTACGAGCAGTACTTC | CASSVGPSGRTYEQYF
TRBJ2-1 | - | 15 | TRBV11-3 | - | TGTGCCAGCAGCTCCCGGGACATATCCTACAATGAGCAGTTCTTC | CASSSRDISYNEQFF
TRBJ1-1 | - | 14 | TRBV11-2 | - | TGTGCCAGCAGCTTAGCGATCCTGAACACTGAAGCTTTCTTT | CASSLAILNTEAFF
TRBJ2-1 | - | 15 | TRBV6-1 | TRBD2 | TGTGCCAGCAGCCCCAGCGGGACTAATTACAATGAGCAGTTCTTC | CASSPSGTNYNEQFF
TRBJ2-7 | - | 13 | TRBV20-1 | - | TGCAGTGCTAGCGACGGGATGAGCTACGAGCAGTACTTC | CSASDGMSYEQYF
TRBJ2-3 | many | 13 | TRBV10-3 | TRBD1 | TGTGCCATCAGGGGACAGTACACAGATACGCAGTATTTT | CAIRGQYTDTQYF
TRBJ2-2 | - | 16 | TRBV6-5 | TRBD2 | TGTGCCAGCAGTTTCGGACTAGCACGTATAGCCGGGGAGCTGTTTTTT | CASSFGLARIAGELFF
TRBJ1-1 | few | 14 | TRBV3-1 | TRBD1 | TGTGCCAGCAGCCAAGCCTCAGGGGGCACTGAAGCTTTCTTT | CASSQASGGTEAFF
TRBJ1-2 | few | 14 | TRBV5-1 | - | TGCGCCAGCAGCCCAGACAGGTACAACTATGGCTACACCTTC | CASSPDRYNYGYTF
TRBJ2-1 | - | 13 | TRBV18 | - | TGTGCCAGCTCAGCCGGGACCCCCAATGAGCAGTTCTTC | CASSAGTPNEQFF
TRBJ1-5 | - | 15 | TRBV12-3/TRBV12-4 | - | TGTGCCAGCAGTTTAGCGCTCGGGGGGCTTCAGCCCCAGCATTTT | CASSLALGGLQPQHF
TRBJ2-3 | few | 12 | TRBV6-1 | - | TGTGCCAGCCGTGAAAACACAGATACGCAGTATTTT | CASRENTDTQYF
TRBJ2-7 | - | 14 | TRBV7-2 | - | TGTGCCAGCAGCCGGGCATTAGCTTTGCACGAGCAGTACTTC | CASSRALALHEQYF
TRBJ2-7 | few | 15 | TRBV6-5 | - | TGTGCCAGCAGTTACGGGAGATCCCACTCCTACGAGCAGTACTTC | CASSYGRSHSYEQYF
TRBJ2-1 | - | 18 | TRBV3-1 | TRBD2 | TGTGCCAGCAGCTCCCCGGGACTAGCGACTGGGAGTGGAGATGAGCAGTTCTTC | CASSSPGLATGSGDEQFF
TRBJ2-1 | many | 13 | TRBV29-1 | - | TGCAGCGTTGCGGGGGCCCAACTGAATGAGCAGTTCTTC | CSVAGAQLNEQFF
TRBJ2-1 | few | 13 | TRBV20-1 | TRBD2 | TGCAGTGCGCAGCGGGGGGGGAGCGATGAGCAGTTCTTC | CSAQRGGSDEQFF
TRBJ1-1 | many | 13 | TRBV12-3/TRBV12-4 | - | TGTGCCAGCAGTTTAGTGTCCAGCACTGAAGCTTTCTTT | CASSLVSSTEAFF
TRBJ2-1 | few | 18 | TRBV10-1 | TRBD2 | TGCGCCAGCAGTGAATTCAAGGCTAGCGGGAGCACGGGCAATGAGCAGTTCTTC | CASSEFKASGSTGNEQFF
TRBJ1-1 | few | 13 | TRBV29-1 | - | TGCAGCGTTGAGGAAGATTCTAACACTGAAGCTTTCTTT | CSVEEDSNTEAFF
TRBJ1-6 | - | 15 | TRBV5-1 | TRBD1 | TGCGCCAGCAGCCCAGGGACAGGGCGTAATTCACCCCTCCACTTT | CASSPGTGRNSPLHF